The 9 T cell receptor beta chains presented below share a single source sample, sequenced in a study of blood T cell repertoires in COVID-19. Measured with immunoSEQ multiplex PCR; TCRdb has only the in-frame clones, and not every one. The sample has around 46,000 clones, roughly nine tenths seen once. Specimen: peripheral blood. The source of these receptors is a man aged 35 to 55 with active COVID-19.

The chain joins TRBV4-1 to TRBJ1-6; 7 nucleotides agree with TRBD1. The CDR3 sequence is 14 residues long. The V and J ends lost 2 bases and 10 bases, in that order; junction bases with no gene match: 5. Germline assignment: CDR1 MGHRA and CDR2 YSYEKL. The CDR3 loop is CASSQKGARSPLHF. The CDR3 DNA follows: TGCGCCAGCAGCCAAAAGGGGGCAAGATCACCCCTCCACTTT.

This clone was counted a single time. The CDR3 loop reads CASSGEYEQYF. CDR3 nucleotides: TGTGCCAGCAGTGGGGAGTACGAGCAGTACTTC. The chain uses TRBV28 and TRBJ2-7; D is perhaps TRBD2 (5 bases). The length of the CDR3 is 11 residues. V was cut by 5 bases and J by 4 bases, with 6 bases left in between. Germline V CDR1 and CDR2: MDHEN, SYDVKM.

The rearrangement joins TRBV2 to TRBJ2-5; 8 positions match TRBD2. Germline loops: CDR1 SNHLY, CDR2 FYNNEI. V shed 6 bases, J shed 4 bases, and the junction held 1 base outside the gene matches. This CDR3 region has 12 residues. The CDR3: CASRAGGETQYF. Written as DNA, the CDR3 is TGTGCCAGCAGGGCGGGAGGAGAGACCCAGTACTTC.

This rearrangement joins TRBV5-6 to TRBJ2-1; D is undetermined. The V gene lost 3 bases and the J gene lost 1 base, with 20 bases spanning the gap. Germline-derived CDR1 and CDR2 are SGHDT and YYEEEE. The CDR3 runs to 18 residues. CDR3 in DNA: TGTGCCAGCAGCTCTCGTCGCGCTCGACTGATATCCTACAATGAGCAGTTCTTC. As protein: CASSSRRARLISYNEQFF.

Only one count was recorded for this clone. The gene calls are TRBV5-1 and TRBJ2-7, with unresolved D. This CDR3 spans 14 amino acids. The germline V and J ends were trimmed by 1 base and 0 bases, with 8 bases remaining between them. Germline-derived CDR1 and CDR2 are SGHRS and YFSETQ. CDR3 DNA: TGCGCCAGCAGCTTGCTTGGCAGCTCCTACGAGCAGTACTTC. Amino acids: CASSLLGSSYEQYF.

The chain has TRBV24-1 and TRBJ1-1; maybe TRBD1 (5 bases). Trimming left V 4 bases short and J 8 bases short, with 10 bases between. Germline lookup yields CDR1 KGHDR and CDR2 SFDVKD. The length of the CDR3 is 12 residues. The CDR3 here is CATSDSTAEAFF. CDR3 bases: TGTGCCACCAGTGACTCGACAGCAGAAGCTTTCTTT.

The J gene is TRBJ2-1, the V gene TRBV19; 10 bases align to TRBD2. V lost 5 bases, J lost 1 base, and 20 bases stayed unmatched. The CDR3 consists of 21 residues. Germline V CDR1 and CDR2: LNHDA, SQIVND (reference sequence). The CDR3 protein is CASSSSGAGGLLSMSYNEQFF. DNA of the CDR3: TGTGCCAGTAGTTCGTCCGGAGCGGGAGGGCTGTTGAGTATGTCCTACAATGAGCAGTTCTTC.

The table lists this clone with a few counts. The chain uses TRBV18 and TRBJ1-2, with 7 nucleotides matching TRBD1. V shed 2 bases, J shed 0 bases, and the junction held 3 bases outside the gene matches. This CDR3 is 15 amino acids long. CDR1 and CDR2 from the germline V gene are KGHSH and LQKENI. Here the CDR3 DNA reads TGTGCCAGCTCACCATTGGGACAGCCTAACTATGGCTACACCTTC. It yields the protein CASSPLGQPNYGYTF.

The chain uses TRBV2 and TRBJ2-1; tentative D call: TRBD2 (5 bases). In germline, CDR1 is SNHLY, CDR2 FYNNEI. This CDR3 contains 15 residues. The ends were cut back, 6 bases at V and 7 bases at J, with 19 bases in the middle. The CDR3 nucleotides are TGTGCCAGCAGCCTCCTGCGGCGGGTGGGGAATGAGCAGTTCTTC. This translates into CASSLLRRVGNEQFF.